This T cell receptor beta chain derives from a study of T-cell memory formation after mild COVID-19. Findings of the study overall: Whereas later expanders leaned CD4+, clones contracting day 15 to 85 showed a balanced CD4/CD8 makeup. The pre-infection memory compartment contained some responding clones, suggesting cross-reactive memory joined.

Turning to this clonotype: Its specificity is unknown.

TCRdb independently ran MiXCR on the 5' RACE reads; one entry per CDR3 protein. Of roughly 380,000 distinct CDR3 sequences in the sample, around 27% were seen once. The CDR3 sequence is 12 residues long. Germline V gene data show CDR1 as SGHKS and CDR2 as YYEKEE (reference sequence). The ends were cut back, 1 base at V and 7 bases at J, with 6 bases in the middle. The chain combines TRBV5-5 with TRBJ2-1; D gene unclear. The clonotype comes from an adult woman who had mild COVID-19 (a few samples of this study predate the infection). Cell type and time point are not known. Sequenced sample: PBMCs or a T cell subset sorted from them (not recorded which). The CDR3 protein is CASSLSKNEQFF. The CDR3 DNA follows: TGTGCCAGCAGCTTGTCGAAGAATGAGCAGTTCTTC.